A single T cell receptor (beta chain) is shown here with its context. The data are from a study of PD-L1 blockade in urothelial cancer. TCRdb keeps only in-frame clones here, not all; method: immunoSEQ multiplex PCR. The repertoire consists of about 82,000 clones, with 75% to 90% occurring once and the leading ten covering over 5%. Patients' urothelial carcinoma was locally advanced or metastatic. The sequence was obtained from a woman between 65 and 79 years old with urothelial cancer. The sequencing used PBMCs, collected around atezolizumab (anti-PD-L1) treatment.

The CDR3, as DNA: TGCGCCAGCAGTCAATCGATCCGGGGCCCTAGGACTAGCGGGAGGGATACCGGGGAGCTGTTTTTT. Protein: CASSQSIRGPRTSGRDTGELFF. The chain combines TRBV23-1 with TRBJ2-2; TRBD2 agrees at 15 bases. TRBV23-1 has ORF status, its function being uncertain. J gave up 5 bases and V 0 bases, and 16 bases lay outside the gene matches. The CDR3 consists of 22 residues.